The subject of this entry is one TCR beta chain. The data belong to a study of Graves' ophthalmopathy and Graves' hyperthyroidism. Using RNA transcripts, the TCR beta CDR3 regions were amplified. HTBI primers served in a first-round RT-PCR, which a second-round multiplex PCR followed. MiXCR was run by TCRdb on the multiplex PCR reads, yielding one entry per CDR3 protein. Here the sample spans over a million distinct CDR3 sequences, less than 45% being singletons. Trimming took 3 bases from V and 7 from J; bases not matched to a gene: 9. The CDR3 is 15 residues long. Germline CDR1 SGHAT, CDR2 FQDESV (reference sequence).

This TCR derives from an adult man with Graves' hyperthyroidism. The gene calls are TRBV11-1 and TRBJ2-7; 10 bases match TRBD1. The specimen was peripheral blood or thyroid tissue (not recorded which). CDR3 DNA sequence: TGTGCCAGCAGCTTCTTGGACAGGGGGGATGGTGAGCAGTACTTC. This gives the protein CASSFLDRGDGEQYF.